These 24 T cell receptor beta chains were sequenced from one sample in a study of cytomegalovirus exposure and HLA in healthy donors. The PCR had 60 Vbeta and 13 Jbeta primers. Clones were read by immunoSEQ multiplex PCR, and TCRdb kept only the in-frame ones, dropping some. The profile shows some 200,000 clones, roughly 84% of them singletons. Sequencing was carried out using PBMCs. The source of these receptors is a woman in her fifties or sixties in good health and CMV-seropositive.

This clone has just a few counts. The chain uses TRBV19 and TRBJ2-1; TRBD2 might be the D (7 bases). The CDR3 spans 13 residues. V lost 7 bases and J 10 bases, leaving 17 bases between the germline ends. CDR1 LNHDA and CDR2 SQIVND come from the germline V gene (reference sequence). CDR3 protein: CASNFGGGQEQFF. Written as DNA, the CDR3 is TGTGCCAGTAATTTTGGGGGGGGCCAAGAGCAGTTCTTC.

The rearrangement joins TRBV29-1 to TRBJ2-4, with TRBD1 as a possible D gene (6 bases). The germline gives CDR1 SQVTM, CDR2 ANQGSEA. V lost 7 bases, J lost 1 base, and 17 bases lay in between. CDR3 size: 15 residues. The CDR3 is CSALVQGRAKNIQYF. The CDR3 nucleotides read TGCAGCGCCTTGGTGCAGGGGCGCGCCAAAAACATTCAGTACTTC.

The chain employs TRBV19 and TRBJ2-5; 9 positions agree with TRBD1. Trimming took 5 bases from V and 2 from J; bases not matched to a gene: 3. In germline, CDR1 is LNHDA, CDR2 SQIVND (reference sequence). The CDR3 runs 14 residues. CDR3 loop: CASSSTGGQETQYF. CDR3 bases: TGTGCCAGTAGTTCGACAGGGGGGCAAGAGACCCAGTACTTC.

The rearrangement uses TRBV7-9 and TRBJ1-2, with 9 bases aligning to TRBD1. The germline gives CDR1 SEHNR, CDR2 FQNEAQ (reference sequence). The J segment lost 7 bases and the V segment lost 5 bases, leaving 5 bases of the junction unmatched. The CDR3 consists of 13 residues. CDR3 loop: CASSTGGGSGYTF. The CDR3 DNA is TGTGCCAGCAGCACAGGGGGCGGGAGTGGCTACACCTTC.

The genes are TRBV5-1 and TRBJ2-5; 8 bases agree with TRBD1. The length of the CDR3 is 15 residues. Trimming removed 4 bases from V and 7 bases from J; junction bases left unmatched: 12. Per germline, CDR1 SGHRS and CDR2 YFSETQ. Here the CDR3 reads CASSGTGGSPGTQYF. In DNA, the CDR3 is TGCGCCAGCAGCGGGACAGGTGGCAGCCCGGGGACCCAGTACTTC.

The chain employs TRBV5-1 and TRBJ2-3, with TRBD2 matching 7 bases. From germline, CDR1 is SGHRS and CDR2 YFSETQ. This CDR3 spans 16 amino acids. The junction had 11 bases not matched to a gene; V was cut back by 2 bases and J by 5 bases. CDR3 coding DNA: TGCGCCAGCAGCTTTTTGCGGGGGAAGAAGGGAGATACGCAGTATTTT. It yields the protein CASSFLRGKKGDTQYF.

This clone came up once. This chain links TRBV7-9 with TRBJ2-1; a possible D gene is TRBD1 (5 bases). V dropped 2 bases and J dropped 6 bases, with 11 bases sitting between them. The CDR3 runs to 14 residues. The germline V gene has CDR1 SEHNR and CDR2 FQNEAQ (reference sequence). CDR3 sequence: CASSLTQDRNEQFF. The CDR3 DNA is TGTGCCAGCAGCTTAACACAGGACCGCAATGAGCAGTTCTTC.

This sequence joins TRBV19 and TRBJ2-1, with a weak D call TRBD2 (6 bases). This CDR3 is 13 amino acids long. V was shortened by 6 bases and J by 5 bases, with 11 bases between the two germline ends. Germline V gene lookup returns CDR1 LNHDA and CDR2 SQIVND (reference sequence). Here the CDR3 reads CASSWGVDNEQFF. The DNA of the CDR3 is TGTGCCAGTAGCTGGGGGGTGGACAATGAGCAGTTCTTC.

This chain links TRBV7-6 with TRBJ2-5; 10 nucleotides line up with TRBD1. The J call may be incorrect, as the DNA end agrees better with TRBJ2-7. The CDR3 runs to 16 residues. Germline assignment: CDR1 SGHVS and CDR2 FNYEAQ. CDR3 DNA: TGTGCCAGCAGCCCCGTGGGACAGGGGATCCCCTACGAGCAGTACTTC. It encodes CASSPVGQGIPYEQYF.

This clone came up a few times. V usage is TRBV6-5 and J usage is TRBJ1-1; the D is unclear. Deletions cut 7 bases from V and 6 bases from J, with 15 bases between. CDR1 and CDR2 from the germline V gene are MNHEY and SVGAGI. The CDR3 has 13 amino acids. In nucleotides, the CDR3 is TGTGCCAGCACTTCGACGGGTTGGTCTGAAGCTTTCTTT. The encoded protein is CASTSTGWSEAFF.

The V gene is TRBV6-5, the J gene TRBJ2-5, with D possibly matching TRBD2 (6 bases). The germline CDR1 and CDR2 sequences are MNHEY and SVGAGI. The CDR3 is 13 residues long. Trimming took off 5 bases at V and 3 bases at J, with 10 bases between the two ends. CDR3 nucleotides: TGTGCCAGCAGTGCGGGGCTAGAAGAGACCCAGTACTTC. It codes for CASSAGLEETQYF.

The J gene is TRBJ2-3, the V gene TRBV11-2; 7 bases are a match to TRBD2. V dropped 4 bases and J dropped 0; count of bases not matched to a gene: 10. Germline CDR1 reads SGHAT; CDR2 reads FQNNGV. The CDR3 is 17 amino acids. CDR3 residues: CASSSTRDYHSTDTQYF. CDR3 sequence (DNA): TGTGCCAGCAGCTCGACCCGGGACTACCACAGCACAGATACGCAGTATTTT. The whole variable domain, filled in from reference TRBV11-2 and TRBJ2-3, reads EAGVAQSPRYKIIEKRQSVAFWCNPISGHATLYWYQQILGQGPKLLIQFQNNGVVDDSQLPKDRFSAERLKGVDSTLKIQPAKLEDSAVYLCASSSTRDYHSTDTQYFGPGTRLTVL.

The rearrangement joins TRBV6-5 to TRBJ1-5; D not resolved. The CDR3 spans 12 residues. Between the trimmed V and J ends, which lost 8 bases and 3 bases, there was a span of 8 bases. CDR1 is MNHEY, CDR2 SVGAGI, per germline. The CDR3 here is CASGRDNQPQHF. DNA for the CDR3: TGTGCCAGCGGACGGGACAATCAGCCCCAGCATTTT.

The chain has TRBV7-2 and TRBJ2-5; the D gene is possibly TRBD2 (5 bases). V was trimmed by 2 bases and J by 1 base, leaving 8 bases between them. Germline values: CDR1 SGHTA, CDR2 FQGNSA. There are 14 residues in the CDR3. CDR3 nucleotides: TGTGCCAGCAGCTTAATGGGGAGCCAAGAGACCCAGTACTTC. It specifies CASSLMGSQETQYF.

CDR3 amino acids: CASSLRTSGYYNEQFF. In nucleotides, the CDR3 is TGTGCCAGCAGCTTACGGACTAGCGGATATTACAATGAGCAGTTCTTC. This chain uses TRBV7-6 with TRBJ2-1, with 10 bases that match TRBD2. The CDR3 totals 16 residues. J was trimmed by 4 bases and V by 2 bases; bases with no gene match: 5. Germline lookup yields CDR1 SGHVS and CDR2 FNYEAQ.

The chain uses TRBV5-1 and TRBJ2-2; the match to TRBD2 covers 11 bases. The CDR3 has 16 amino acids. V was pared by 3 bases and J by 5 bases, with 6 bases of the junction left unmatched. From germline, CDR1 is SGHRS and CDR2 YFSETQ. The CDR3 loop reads CASSSTSGGSTGELFF. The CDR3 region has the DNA TGCGCCAGCAGCTCCACTAGCGGGGGTAGTACCGGGGAGCTGTTTTTT.

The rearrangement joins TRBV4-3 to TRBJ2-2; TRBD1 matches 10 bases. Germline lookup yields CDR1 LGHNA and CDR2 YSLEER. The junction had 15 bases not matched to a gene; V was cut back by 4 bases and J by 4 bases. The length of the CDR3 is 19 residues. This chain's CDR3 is CASSLAGQGTKEVTGELFF. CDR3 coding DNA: TGCGCCAGCAGCCTTGCGGGACAGGGGACGAAAGAGGTCACCGGGGAGCTGTTTTTT.

The CDR3 reads CASSLRGQGAKNIQYF. The CDR3 nucleotides are TGTGCCAGCAGTTTGCGGGGGCAGGGGGCCAAAAACATTCAGTACTTC. This sequence joins TRBV27 and TRBJ2-4; D is perhaps TRBD2 (7 bases). Germline-derived CDR1 and CDR2 are MNHEY and SMNVEV (reference sequence). There are 16 residues in the CDR3. Deletions cut 3 bases from V and 1 base from J, with 13 bases between.

CDR3 coding DNA: TGCGCCAGCACTCCAAGGACTAGCGGGGGGTTAGGGGAGCTGTTTTTT. Translating it yields CASTPRTSGGLGELFF. J is TRBJ2-2 and V is TRBV10-2; 14 bases fit TRBD2. CDR3 size: 16 residues. V gave up 7 bases and J gave up 8 bases; unmatched junction bases: 9. CDR1 is WSHSY and CDR2 is SAAADI in the germline V gene.

CDR3 nucleotide sequence: TGTGCCAGCAGCAAACTAGCGGGGGGATCCACAGATACGCAGTATTTT. Translating it yields CASSKLAGGSTDTQYF. The chain links TRBV7-6 to TRBJ2-3; 12 bases are shared with TRBD2. Germline CDR1 is SGHVS and CDR2 is FNYEAQ. This CDR3 has 16 residues. V trimming: 5 bases; J trimming: 2 bases; junction bases outside the gene matches: 5.

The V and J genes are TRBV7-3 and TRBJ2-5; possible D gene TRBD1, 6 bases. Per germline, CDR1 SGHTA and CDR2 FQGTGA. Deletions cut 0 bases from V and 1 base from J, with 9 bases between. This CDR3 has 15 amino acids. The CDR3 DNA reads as TGTGCCAGCAGCTTAACAGGACAGTCCCAAGAGACCCAGTACTTC. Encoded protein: CASSLTGQSQETQYF.

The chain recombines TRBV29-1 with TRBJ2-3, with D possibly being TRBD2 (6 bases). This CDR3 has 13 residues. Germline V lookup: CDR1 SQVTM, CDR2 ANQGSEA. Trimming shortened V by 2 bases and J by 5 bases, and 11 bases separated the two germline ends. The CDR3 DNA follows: TGCAGCGTTGAAAGGAGGAGGGGAGATACGCAGTATTTT. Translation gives CSVERRRGDTQYF.

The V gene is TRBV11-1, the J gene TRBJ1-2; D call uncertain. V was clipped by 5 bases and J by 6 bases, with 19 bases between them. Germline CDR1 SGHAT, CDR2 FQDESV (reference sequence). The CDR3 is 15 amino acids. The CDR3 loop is CASSPGILGADGYTF. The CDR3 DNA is TGTGCCAGCAGCCCCGGAATCTTAGGTGCGGATGGCTACACCTTC.

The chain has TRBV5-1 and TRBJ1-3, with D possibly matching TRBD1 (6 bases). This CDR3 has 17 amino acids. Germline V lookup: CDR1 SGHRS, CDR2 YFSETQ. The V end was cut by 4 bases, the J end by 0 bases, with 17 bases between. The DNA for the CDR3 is TGCGCCAGCAGCCCCGGGGGGGGCGCCGACTCTGGAAACACCATATATTTT. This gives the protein CASSPGGGADSGNTIYF.